This T cell receptor beta chain emerged from a study of cytomegalovirus exposure and HLA in healthy donors. The study, taken as a whole, reports: In a later analysis, TCR beta V- and J-gene trimming showed a link to a missense DCLRE1C variant. Later analysis found that TCR beta chains associated with HLA were more clonally expanded than other, equally common chains. Researchers reported that a few CMV-associated chains were confirmed in vitro as CMV antigen-specific.

A single count supports this clone. Its target is unknown. J gave up 3 bases and V 3 bases, and 1 base lay outside the gene matches. From germline, CDR1 is KGHSH and CDR2 LQKENI. This CDR3 has 13 residues. Use of 60 Vbeta and 13 Jbeta primers characterized the PCR. Per the original methods: An analysis that came later counted some 80 million unique TCR beta chains, approximately 10 million shared. Clones were read by immunoSEQ multiplex PCR, and TCRdb kept only the in-frame ones, dropping some. Clonal size and the V and J genes are those of that table, whereas D and trimming came from the DNA. The profile shows around 120,000 clones, roughly 80% of them singletons.

The clonotype comes from a boy younger than 18 in good health and CMV-seronegative. Specimen: PBMCs. The chain has TRBV18 and TRBJ2-5; TRBD2 agrees at 7 bases. This CDR3 is CASSPGGKETQYF. CDR3 in DNA: TGTGCCAGCTCACCGGGGGGGAAAGAGACCCAGTACTTC.